The clone carrying this T cell receptor beta chain has ten or more counts. Antigen: not known. Amplification of TCR alpha and beta CDR3 regions from RNA used iRepertoire nested multiplex PCR. TCRdb re-analysed the multiplex PCR reads in MiXCR, keeping a single row per CDR3 protein. The table includes under 130,000 distinct CDR3 sequences, around 31% detected once. The sample is drawn from a study of glioma-infiltrating T cells. Broader study findings: CDR3 overlap between tissue and blood was very small. Tissue-blood divergence was below expectation in non-neoplastic patients, above in gliomas.

Germline V gene sequence: CDR1 SGHTA, CDR2 FQGNSA. Trimming took 1 base from V and 7 from J, leaving 10 bases between them. The CDR3 consists of 13 residues. The rearrangement links TRBV7-2 to TRBJ1-2, with no clear D. Sequenced input: glioma tissue, nonneoplastic brain tissue, or PBMCs (not recorded which). The receptor was isolated from a human donor with low-grade glioma or glioblastoma, undergoing nonglioma brain surgery, or in good health (not recorded which). The CDR3 here is CASSLGGNGGYTF. Written as DNA, the CDR3 is TGTGCCAGCAGCTTAGGTGGAAACGGTGGCTACACCTTC. The whole variable domain, filled in from reference TRBV7-2 and TRBJ1-2, reads GAGVSQSPSNKVTEKGKDVELRCDPISGHTALYWYRQSLGQGLEFLIYFQGNSAPDKSGLPSDRFSAERTGGSVSTLTIQRTQQEDSAVYLCASSLGGNGGYTFGSGTRLTVV.